This T cell receptor beta chain was sequenced in a study of glioma-infiltrating T cells after dendritic cell vaccination. The protocol was immunoSEQ multiplex PCR, while the TCRdb copy is restricted to in-frame clones and leaves out a portion. The data hold roughly 96,000 clones, with about 80% observed a single time. In its sample, this clone was seen once. Here the sequenced sample was blood, taken before dendritic cell vaccination. The clonotype comes from a human donor with glioblastoma.

DNA of the CDR3: TGTGCCTGGAGTTTCCGGGACAGGGATCAAAAACTGTTTTTT. Protein sequence: CAWSFRDRDQKLFF. This rearrangement joins TRBV30 to TRBJ1-4; 9 positions agree with TRBD1. CDR3 length: 14 residues. V was clipped by 2 bases and J by 9 bases; unmatched bases: 7. Germline CDR1 and CDR2: GTSNPN and SVGIG (reference sequence).